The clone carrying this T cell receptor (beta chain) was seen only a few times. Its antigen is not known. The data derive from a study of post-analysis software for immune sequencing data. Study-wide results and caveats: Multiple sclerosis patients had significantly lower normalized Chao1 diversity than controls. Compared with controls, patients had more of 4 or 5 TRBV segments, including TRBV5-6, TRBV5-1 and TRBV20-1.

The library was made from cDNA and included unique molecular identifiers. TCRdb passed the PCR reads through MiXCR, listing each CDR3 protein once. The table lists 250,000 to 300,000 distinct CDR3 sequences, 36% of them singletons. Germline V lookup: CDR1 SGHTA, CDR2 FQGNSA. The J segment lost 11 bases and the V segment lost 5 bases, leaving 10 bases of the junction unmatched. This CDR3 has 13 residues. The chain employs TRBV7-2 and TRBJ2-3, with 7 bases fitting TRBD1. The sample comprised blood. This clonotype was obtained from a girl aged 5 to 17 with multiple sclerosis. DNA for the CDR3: TGTGCCAGCAGCCTAAGATCCCAGGGGGAGCAGTATTTT. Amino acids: CASSLRSQGEQYF.